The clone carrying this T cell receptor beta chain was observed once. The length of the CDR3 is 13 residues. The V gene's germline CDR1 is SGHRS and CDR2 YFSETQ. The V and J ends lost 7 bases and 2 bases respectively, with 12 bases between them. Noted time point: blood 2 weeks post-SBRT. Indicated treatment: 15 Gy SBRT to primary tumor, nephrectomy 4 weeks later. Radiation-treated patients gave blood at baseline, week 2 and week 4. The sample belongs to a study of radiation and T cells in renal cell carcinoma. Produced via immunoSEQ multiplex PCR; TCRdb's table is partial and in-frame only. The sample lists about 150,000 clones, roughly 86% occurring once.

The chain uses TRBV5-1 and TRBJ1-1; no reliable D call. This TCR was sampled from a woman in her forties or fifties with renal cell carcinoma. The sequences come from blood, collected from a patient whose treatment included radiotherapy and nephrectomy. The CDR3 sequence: CASREGLNTEAFF. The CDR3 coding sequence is TGCGCCAGCCGTGAAGGGCTTAACACTGAAGCTTTCTTT. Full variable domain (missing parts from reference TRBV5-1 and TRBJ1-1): KAGVTQTPRYLIKTRGQQVTLSCSPISGHRSVSWYQQTPGQGLQFLFEYFSETQRNKGNFPGRFSGRQFSNSRSEMNVSTLELGDSALYLCASREGLNTEAFFGQGTRLTVV.